The 27 T cell receptor beta chains below come from one sample, sequenced in a study of blood T cells in healthy people across ages. Combining a sample-barcoded 5' primer with a J-beta primer mix, a second PCR ran for roughly 7 to 12 cycles. One entry per CDR3 protein results from TCRdb running MiXCR on the 5' RACE reads. The sample has more than 900,000 distinct CDR3 sequences; almost 25% are singletons. Another study also made use of these data, one on T cells of mothers and their children.

Input material: blood. The receptors originated from a girl aged 2-10 years in good health.

This chain links TRBV6-6 with TRBJ2-1; D is uncertain. The CDR3 consists of 12 residues. Germline assignment: CDR1 MNHNY and CDR2 SVGAGI (reference sequence). V was pared by 0 bases and J by 9 bases, with 6 bases between. CDR3 in amino acids: CASSYSSIEQFF. The CDR3 nucleotides read TGTGCCAGCAGTTACTCCTCGATTGAGCAGTTCTTC.

The chain carries TRBV4-3 and TRBJ2-3; tentative D call: TRBD2 (7 bases). The CDR3 sequence is 15 residues long. Trimming took off 0 bases at V and 3 bases at J, with 10 bases between the two ends. Germline CDR1 reads LGHNA; CDR2 reads YSLEER. In DNA form, the CDR3 reads TGCGCCAGCAGCCAAGAGGGGGGGCCGACAGATACGCAGTATTTT. This gives the protein CASSQEGGPTDTQYF.

Regarding this clonotype: One end of the junction varies from germline; a read error may be responsible. V and J are TRBV3-1 and TRBJ2-5; TRBD1 agrees at 8 bases. From germline, CDR1 is LGHDT and CDR2 YNNKEL (reference sequence). The CDR3 runs 14 residues. The CDR3 DNA sequence: TGTGCCAGCAGCCAACCAAAGGACAGGGAAAGAGAGTTCTTC. Translating gives CASSQPKDREREFF.

This clonotype was counted between two and nine times. The CDR3 ends on some other residue instead of the conserved phenylalanine or tryptophan, so this is likely a read error. This chain joins TRBV4-2 and TRBJ2-5; 14 nucleotides agree with TRBD2. CDR1 is LGHNA and CDR2 is YNFKEQ in the germline V gene. The CDR3 contains 20 residues. J lost 0 bases, V lost 3 bases, and 12 bases had no gene match. CDR3 bases: TGTGCCAGCAGCCAGGACGGACTAGCGGGAGGAAAAACCAACCAAGAGACCCAGTACCTC. It is translated as CASSQDGLAGGKTNQETQYL.

This clonotype was detected only a few times. The junction shows a germline mismatch at one end, possibly a read error. The chain is built from TRBV6-4 and TRBJ2-1, with D possibly being TRBD2 (6 bases). CDR1 is MRHNA, CDR2 SNTAGT, per germline. The CDR3 runs 15 residues. For the CDR3, the DNA is TGTGCCGGCAGTGTAGAGGGAGGTTCCTACAATGAGCAGTTCTTC. Its translation: CAGSVEGGSYNEQFF.

This clonotype appeared a few times. The chain is built from TRBV29-1 and TRBJ2-5, with TRBD1 identical over 9 bases. Germline V lookup: CDR1 SQVTM, CDR2 ANQGSEA. The length of the CDR3 is 14 residues. V lost 6 bases to trimming and J lost 5 bases; unmatched junction nucleotides: 10. DNA of the CDR3: TGCAGCGTAGCTAGATACAGGGGGCACGAGACCCAGTACTTC. This translates into CSVARYRGHETQYF.

V gene TRBV15 combines with J gene TRBJ2-2; perhaps TRBD1 as D (6 bases). Trimming shortened V by 0 bases and J by 5 bases, and 16 bases separated the two germline ends. There are 17 residues in the CDR3. Germline V CDR1 and CDR2: LNHNV, YYDKDF (reference sequence). The CDR3 reads CATSRDRTGPFTGELFF. CDR3 DNA: TGTGCCACCAGCAGAGATCGAACAGGGCCTTTTACCGGGGAGCTGTTTTTT.

The genes are TRBV20-1 and TRBJ2-1, with 7 positions matching TRBD2. CDR1 and CDR2 (germline): DFQATT, SNEGSKA (reference sequence). This CDR3 region has 16 residues. V gave up 5 bases and J gave up 4 bases; unmatched junction bases: 14. The CDR3 here is CSADSYLAESYNEQFF. The CDR3 DNA follows: TGCAGTGCTGACTCTTATCTAGCGGAGTCTTACAATGAGCAGTTCTTC.

This rearrangement joins TRBV28 to TRBJ2-7; D gene ambiguous. Germline V gene lookup returns CDR1 MDHEN and CDR2 SYDVKM. The CDR3 loop spans 15 amino acids. V was pared by 4 bases and J by 9 bases, with 22 bases between. The CDR3 DNA is TGTGCCAGCAGTTCCCCGGCGATATCCTATACGGTGCAGTACTTC. Translated, it gives CASSSPAISYTVQYF.

Only a few counts were recorded for this clonotype. The chain combines TRBV20-1 with TRBJ2-1, with D perhaps matching TRBD2 (6 bases). The V gene lost 8 bases and the J gene lost 9 bases, with 26 bases spanning the gap. Germline CDR1 and CDR2: DFQATT and SNEGSKA (reference sequence). The CDR3 totals 15 residues. The CDR3 protein is CSSTKALISAGEQFF. The CDR3 bases are TGCAGTTCAACGAAGGCGCTAATATCAGCGGGTGAGCAGTTCTTC.

This clonotype has just a few counts. The rearrangement joins TRBV20-1 to TRBJ2-1, with 12 bases aligning to TRBD2. Germline-derived CDR1 and CDR2 are DFQATT and SNEGSKA (reference sequence). The CDR3 runs to 13 residues. After removal of 2 bases from V and 9 bases from J, the junction contained 2 bases not matched to a gene. CDR3 sequence: CSARLAGGTEQFF. The CDR3 DNA sequence: TGCAGTGCTAGACTAGCGGGAGGGACTGAGCAGTTCTTC.

This clonotype was seen only a few times. The V gene is TRBV29-1, the J gene TRBJ2-1; possible D gene TRBD2, 7 bases. The CDR3 is 12 amino acids. Germline-derived CDR1 and CDR2 are SQVTM and ANQGSEA. V gave up 4 bases and J gave up 8 bases, with 12 bases separating them. In nucleotides, the CDR3 is TGCAGCGTTGCTGAGGGGGGGTATGAGCAGTTCTTC. Its protein product is CSVAEGGYEQFF.

This clonotype was counted only a few times. The chain joins TRBV20-1 to TRBJ2-7, with 9 bases lining up with TRBD1. The J call may be wrong; the DNA end is better matched by TRBJ2-1. Germline V gene sequence: CDR1 DFQATT, CDR2 SNEGSKA (reference sequence). CDR3 length equals 15 residues. CDR3 bases: TGCAGTGCTTTAAGGGGGACAGGGAGGTCGCAGGAGCAGTTCTTC. This encodes CSALRGTGRSQEQFF.

This chain joins TRBV29-1 and TRBJ1-3; D remains unclear. The germline CDR1 and CDR2 sequences are SQVTM and ANQGSEA. The CDR3 runs 14 residues. Trimming took off 3 bases at V and 0 bases at J, with 9 bases between the two ends. CDR3 nucleotides: TGCAGCGTTGACGGTACGGACTCTGGAAACACCATATATTTT. Protein: CSVDGTDSGNTIYF.

This clonotype has only a few counts. The chain joins TRBV19 to TRBJ2-7; 7 bases align to TRBD1. V gave up 3 bases and J gave up 0 bases; unmatched junction bases: 11. The CDR3 loop spans 17 amino acids. CDR1 and CDR2 from the germline V gene are LNHDA and SQIVND (reference sequence). CDR3 sequence reads: CASSIRDSLFSSYEQYF. CDR3 DNA: TGTGCCAGTAGTATCCGGGACAGTCTTTTCAGCTCCTACGAGCAGTACTTC.

The table lists this clonotype with a count of one. The chain couples TRBV4-1 to TRBJ2-7; 8 nucleotides align to TRBD1. V lost 0 bases, J lost 4 bases, and 11 bases stayed unmatched. Germline loops: CDR1 MGHRA, CDR2 YSYEKL. The CDR3 loop spans 17 amino acids. The CDR3 nucleotides read TGCGCCAGCAGCCAAGATCTGATAAGGACAGGGCCGTACGAGCAGTACTTC. Its protein product is CASSQDLIRTGPYEQYF.

This clonotype showed up just a few times. V usage is TRBV5-6 and J usage is TRBJ2-1, with D possibly TRBD1 on 6 matching bases. The CDR3 is 14 residues long. The germline CDR1 and CDR2 sequences are SGHDT and YYEEEE. Trimming shortened V by 2 bases and J by 6 bases, and 12 bases separated the two germline ends. The CDR3 spells CASSFEDRLNEQFF. The CDR3, as DNA: TGTGCCAGCAGCTTTGAGGACAGACTCAATGAGCAGTTCTTC.

V gene TRBV6-5 combines with J gene TRBJ1-2; TRBD1 is a possible D gene (5 bases). This CDR3 is 13 amino acids long. Trimming pared 5 bases from V and 9 bases from J, leaving 16 bases between. Germline V gene data show CDR1 as MNHEY and CDR2 as SVGAGI. Here the CDR3 DNA reads TGTGCCAGCAGTGGCGACAGCAACGACAGCTACACCTTC. Its translation: CASSGDSNDSYTF.

The rearrangement uses TRBV18 and TRBJ2-5; unclear D gene. Trimming pared 1 base from V and 1 base from J, leaving 7 bases between. This CDR3 is 14 amino acids long. Germline V gene sequence: CDR1 KGHSH, CDR2 LQKENI. The DNA for the CDR3 is TGTGCCAGCTCACCACGAGTCTTCCAAGAGACCCAGTACTTC. Translated: CASSPRVFQETQYF.

The chain recombines TRBV11-2 with TRBJ2-5; TRBD1 or TRBD2 may be the D gene (5 bases each). The V end lost 6 bases, the J end lost 3 bases, and 11 bases lay between the germline ends. Germline V gives CDR1 SGHAT, CDR2 FQNNGV. This CDR3 contains 13 residues. This CDR3 reads CASRWGNEETQYF. CDR3 in DNA: TGTGCCAGCAGGTGGGGGAATGAAGAGACCCAGTACTTC. Combining the CDR3 with reference TRBV11-2 and TRBJ2-5 gives the whole variable domain EAGVAQSPRYKIIEKRQSVAFWCNPISGHATLYWYQQILGQGPKLLIQFQNNGVVDDSQLPKDRFSAERLKGVDSTLKIQPAKLEDSAVYLCASRWGNEETQYFGPGTRLLVL.

V is TRBV12-3 or TRBV12-4 and J is TRBJ2-1; TRBD2 might be the D (5 bases). The V end lost 5 bases, the J end lost 1 base, and 15 bases lay between the germline ends. The CDR3 length is 16 residues. In nucleotides, the CDR3 is TGTGCCAGCAGTCCTTCTAGCAGTCTTTCCTACAATGAGCAGTTCTTC. It translates to CASSPSSSLSYNEQFF.

The V gene is TRBV7-9, the J gene TRBJ2-4, with D tentatively TRBD2 (6 bases). Deletions cut 4 bases from V and 6 bases from J, with 19 bases between. The CDR3 loop spans 16 amino acids. Germline values: CDR1 SEHNR, CDR2 FQNEAQ (reference sequence). The CDR3 protein is CASSSRDSGRGNIQYF. In nucleotides, the CDR3 is TGTGCCAGCAGCTCGCGGGACTCCGGTAGGGGAAACATTCAGTACTTC.

V gene TRBV2 combines with J gene TRBJ1-4; D is unresolved. V was trimmed by 6 bases and J by 4 bases, leaving 3 bases between them. The CDR3 is 11 amino acids. Germline lookup yields CDR1 SNHLY and CDR2 FYNNEI. The CDR3 coding sequence is TGTGCCAGCAGGAATAATGAAAAACTGTTTTTT. Protein sequence: CASRNNEKLFF.

The chain links TRBV20-1 to TRBJ1-1; no reliable D call. Germline assignment: CDR1 DFQATT and CDR2 SNEGSKA (reference sequence). Trimming stripped 6 bases from V and 0 bases from J, with 5 bases between. The CDR3 has 11 amino acids. The CDR3 reads CSAHMNTEAFF. Here the CDR3 DNA reads TGCAGTGCCCATATGAACACTGAAGCTTTCTTT.

This clonotype was counted at least ten times. V is TRBV20-1 and J is TRBJ1-5; weak D call: TRBD1 (5 bases). CDR3 length: 16 residues. V shed 3 bases and J shed 10 bases, with 25 bases lying between them. Looked up from germline, CDR1 is DFQATT and CDR2 is SNEGSKA (reference sequence). The CDR3 sequence is CSASDTSRDGGVPQHF. The CDR3 DNA sequence: TGCAGTGCTAGTGACACTTCCCGGGACGGGGGTGTCCCCCAGCATTTT.

Worth noting for this clonotype: One end of the junction does not line up with germline, which may come from a read error. The chain employs TRBV29-1 and TRBJ2-7; 7 bases align to TRBD2. This CDR3 comprises 12 residues. Germline V lookup: CDR1 SQVTM, CDR2 ANQGSEA. The CDR3 nucleotides read TGCAGCGCACTGCGGGGGTCGTACGAGCAGTCCTTC. It translates to CSALRGSYEQSF.

The rearrangement joins TRBV29-1 to TRBJ1-5; the match to TRBD1 covers 7 bases. V shed 0 bases and J 7 bases; nucleotides not matched to a gene: 9. The CDR3 is made up of 15 amino acids. Germline values: CDR1 SQVTM, CDR2 ANQGSEA. CDR3: CSVEDPEGAGQPQHF. The CDR3 region has the DNA TGCAGCGTTGAAGATCCGGAGGGGGCCGGACAGCCCCAGCATTTT. Filled out from reference TRBV29-1 and TRBJ1-5, the complete variable domain reads SAVISQKPSRDICQRGTSLTIQCQVDSQVTMMFWYRQQPGQSLTLIATANQGSEATYESGFVIDKFPISRPNLTFSTLTVSNMSPEDSSIYLCSVEDPEGAGQPQHFGDGTRLSIL.